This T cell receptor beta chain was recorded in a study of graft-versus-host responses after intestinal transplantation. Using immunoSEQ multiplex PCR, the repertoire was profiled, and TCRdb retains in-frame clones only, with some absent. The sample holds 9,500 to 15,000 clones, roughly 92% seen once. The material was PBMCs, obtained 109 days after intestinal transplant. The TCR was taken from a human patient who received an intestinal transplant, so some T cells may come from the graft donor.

This CDR3 reads CSARGAGELFF. Here the CDR3 DNA reads TGCAGTGCTAGAGGGGCCGGGGAGCTGTTTTTT. The chain links TRBV20-1 to TRBJ2-2, with D unclear. The CDR3 sequence is 11 residues long. With 1 base removed from V and 6 bases from J, the gap between germline ends came to 3 bases. Looked up from germline, CDR1 is DFQATT and CDR2 is SNEGSKA (reference sequence).